The sequence of this T cell receptor (beta chain) was determined in a study of T-cell reconstitution after alpha-beta-depleted transplantation in children. Points from the study as a whole: About two months after transplant, alpha-beta T cells reportedly came from several hundred expanded graft clones.

There are many counts of this clonotype. The antigen remains undetermined. TCRbeta library preparation incorporated unique molecular identifiers. TCRdb itself ran the PCR reads through MiXCR, one entry per CDR3 protein. The table lists 140,000 or so distinct CDR3 sequences, around 9% of them singletons. This TCR was recovered from a female patient aged 2-10 years who had a stem cell transplant for congenital amegakaryocytic thrombocytopenia, so the T cells may come from the graft donor. Here the sequenced sample was PBMCs, mostly from graft donor cells, taken 180 days after TCRalphabeta/CD19-depleted stem cell transplant.

CDR3 sequence: CASSFTGDDTQYF. The CDR3 DNA is TGTGCCAGCAGCTTTACAGGGGATGATACGCAGTATTTT. The chain is built from TRBV7-6 and TRBJ2-3; 7 bases line up with TRBD1. The CDR3 extends over 13 amino acids. Trimming took 3 bases from V and 6 from J; bases not matched to a gene: 3. Germline V gene lookup returns CDR1 SGHVS and CDR2 FNYEAQ.